The source of this T cell receptor beta chain is a study of blood T cell repertoires in COVID-19. The repertoire was sequenced with immunoSEQ multiplex PCR; TCRdb's copy has only in-frame clones and lacks some. In the table there are 200,000 to 250,000 clones, approximately 84% of which are singletons. The CDR3 has 16 amino acids. After removal of 0 bases from V and 0 bases from J, the junction contained 3 bases not matched to a gene. Looked up from germline, CDR1 is SEHNR and CDR2 is FQNEAQ (reference sequence). The sample was peripheral blood. The clonotype originates from an elderly woman with COVID-19, enrolled during active disease. This sequence joins TRBV7-9 and TRBJ2-7, with 9 bases that match TRBD1. CDR3 DNA: TGTGCCAGCAGCTTAGCTGGGACAGGGCCCTCCTACGAGCAGTACTTC. The encoded protein is CASSLAGTGPSYEQYF. Full variable domain (missing parts from reference TRBV7-9 and TRBJ2-7): DTGVSQNPRHKITKRGQNVTFRCDPISEHNRLYWYRQTLGQGPEFLTYFQNEAQLEKSRLLSDRFSAERPKGSFSTLEIQRTEQGDSAMYLCASSLAGTGPSYEQYFGPGTRLTVT.